The present TCR beta chain was sequenced within a study of cytomegalovirus exposure and HLA in healthy donors. CDR1 LGHNT and CDR2 FRNRAP come from the germline V gene. The CDR3 sequence is 18 residues long. With regard to this clone: One end of the junction is discordant with germline, which a read error may explain.

Primers for the PCR totalled 60 Vbeta and 13 Jbeta. Clones were sequenced by immunoSEQ multiplex PCR, and TCRdb holds only the in-frame ones, with some missing. The repertoire holds some 140,000 clones, with approximately 78% as singletons. The sequenced sample was PBMCs. This chain links TRBV12-5 with TRBJ2-6, with D maybe TRBD1 (5 bases). The clonotype comes from a woman aged 50 to 65 in good health and CMV-seropositive. The CDR3 DNA follows: TGTGCTAGTGGTTTGGACTTTGACAGAGACTCTGGGGCCAACGGCCTGACTTTC. Translating it yields CASGLDFDRDSGANGLTF.